The 7 T cell receptor beta chains listed next were all sequenced from one sample in a study of blood T cells in healthy people across ages. A second about 6 to 11 cycle PCR used barcoded and J-beta primers. TCRdb reanalysed the 5' RACE reads using MiXCR and keeps one entry per CDR3 protein. This sample yields over a million distinct CDR3 sequences, of which roughly two fifths are seen a single time; approximately 4% belongs to the top ten. The sample taken for sequencing was blood. These receptors all stem from a woman aged 18-35 years in good health.

V gene TRBV10-3 combines with J gene TRBJ2-2; a weak D match, TRBD2 (6 bases). CDR1 ENHRY and CDR2 SYGVKD come from the germline V gene. This CDR3 is built from 15 residues. The V end lost 10 bases, the J end lost 0 bases, and 15 bases lay between the germline ends. The CDR3 protein is CASATSNANTGELFF. CDR3 nucleotide sequence: TGTGCCAGCGCGACTAGTAACGCGAACACCGGGGAGCTGTTTTTT.

The chain links TRBV29-1 to TRBJ1-1, with 8 bases that match TRBD1. Germline lookup yields CDR1 SQVTM and CDR2 ANQGSEA. The CDR3 covers 15 residues. J lost 2 bases, V lost 4 bases, and 9 bases had no gene match. CDR3 bases: TGCAGCGTTGGGTACAGGGGGACCCTTAACACTGAAGCTTTCTTT. Translating it yields CSVGYRGTLNTEAFF.

The chain links TRBV12-5 to TRBJ1-5; D perhaps matches TRBD1 (5 bases). The germline CDR1 and CDR2 sequences are LGHNT and FRNRAP. Trimming took off 5 bases at V and 7 bases at J, with 15 bases between the two ends. The CDR3 spans 14 residues. DNA for the CDR3: TGTGCTAGTGGTGGGACGGGGGGGTTCCAGCCCCAGCATTTT. Translation: CASGGTGGFQPQHF.

The chain recombines TRBV11-2 with TRBJ2-3; the match to TRBD2 covers 10 bases. From germline, CDR1 is SGHAT and CDR2 FQNNGV. The J segment lost 4 bases and the V segment lost 3 bases, leaving 10 bases of the junction unmatched. The CDR3 spans 17 residues. As DNA, the CDR3 is TGTGCCAGCAGCTTCTTTTTGGTCCTAGCGGGGGCAGATACGCAGTATTTT. It codes for CASSFFLVLAGADTQYF. The entire variable domain, with the rest obtained from reference TRBV11-2 and TRBJ2-3, is as follows: EAGVAQSPRYKIIEKRQSVAFWCNPISGHATLYWYQQILGQGPKLLIQFQNNGVVDDSQLPKDRFSAERLKGVDSTLKIQPAKLEDSAVYLCASSFFLVLAGADTQYFGPGTRLTVL.

In its sample, this clonotype was seen once. The chain couples TRBV20-1 to TRBJ2-4; either TRBD1 or TRBD2 may supply D (7 bases each). Trimming took off 0 bases at V and 1 base at J, with 13 bases between the two ends. The CDR3 runs to 16 residues. Germline V gene lookup returns CDR1 DFQATT and CDR2 SNEGSKA (reference sequence). CDR3 region: CSARERQGGAKNIQYF. CDR3 nucleotide sequence: TGCAGTGCTAGAGAAAGACAGGGAGGGGCCAAAAACATTCAGTACTTC.

This clonotype was counted at least ten times. The rearrangement uses TRBV20-1 and TRBJ1-1; the D is unclear. The CDR3 has 13 amino acids. Germline V gives CDR1 DFQATT, CDR2 SNEGSKA (reference sequence). The CDR3 DNA reads as TGCAGCGCCCGGGTAGCGGGAAACACTGAAGCTTTCTTT. Translation gives CSARVAGNTEAFF.

The chain links TRBV5-1 to TRBJ2-1, with 8 bases matching TRBD2. After removal of 6 bases from V and 14 bases from J, the junction contained 19 bases not matched to a gene. Germline V CDR1 and CDR2: SGHRS, YFSETQ. The CDR3 length is 15 residues. In DNA, the CDR3 is TGCGCCAGCACCCCCCGAGGACTAGCATCCGGTGGGGAGTTCTTC. It translates to CASTPRGLASGGEFF. The full variable domain, its missing parts supplied by reference TRBV5-1 and TRBJ2-1, is KAGVTQTPRYLIKTRGQQVTLSCSPISGHRSVSWYQQTPGQGLQFLFEYFSETQRNKGNFPGRFSGRQFSNSRSEMNVSTLELGDSALYLCASTPRGLASGGEFFGPGTRLTVL.